The 12 T cell receptor beta chains below all came from one sample that was sequenced in a study of blood T cell repertoires in COVID-19. Profiled with immunoSEQ multiplex PCR; TCRdb holds only in-frame clones, not every one. In the table there are roughly 290,000 clones, around 82% of which are singletons. Input material: peripheral blood. The receptors here all came from a person aged 65 to 79 with COVID-19, enrolled during active disease.

This rearrangement joins TRBV6-5 to TRBJ2-7; 8 positions match TRBD2. Germline lookup yields CDR1 MNHEY and CDR2 SVGAGI. V trimming: 8 bases; J trimming: 7 bases; junction bases outside the gene matches: 13. The CDR3 is made up of 14 amino acids. The CDR3 reads CASAPRGGAEEQYF. The CDR3 DNA is TGTGCCAGCGCCCCCCGGGGGGGGGCGGAAGAGCAGTACTTC.

The V call is TRBV4-1, the J call TRBJ2-2; D uncertain. The CDR3 has 14 amino acids. The V gene lost 8 bases and the J gene lost 2 bases, with 12 bases spanning the gap. In germline, CDR1 is MGHRA, CDR2 YSYEKL. The CDR3 DNA reads as TGCGCCAGCCTACCTGAGCAAAACACCGGGGAGCTGTTTTTT. Translating gives CASLPEQNTGELFF.

This chain connects TRBV7-2 to TRBJ2-1, with 15 nucleotides matching TRBD2. The germline CDR1 and CDR2 sequences are SGHTA and FQGNSA. Germline trimming cut 5 bases from V and 7 bases from J; bases unmatched to any gene: 6. The length of the CDR3 is 16 residues. The CDR3 nucleotides read TGTGCCAGCAGCCTTCTGGGGACTAGCGGGAGGAATGAGCAGTTCTTC. Amino acid sequence: CASSLLGTSGRNEQFF.

The chain is built from TRBV7-2 and TRBJ2-1; D not certain. The CDR3 runs to 14 residues. Germline assignment: CDR1 SGHTA and CDR2 FQGNSA. V dropped 0 bases and J dropped 2 bases, with 5 bases sitting between them. CDR3 in DNA: TGTGCCAGCAGCTTAGCCCGGGCCTACAATGAGCAGTTCTTC. Encoded protein: CASSLARAYNEQFF.

The rearrangement links TRBV19 to TRBJ2-7; D gene unclear. Germline CDR1 and CDR2: LNHDA and SQIVND (reference sequence). Trimming shortened V by 7 bases and J by 2 bases, and 9 bases separated the two germline ends. The CDR3 spans 12 residues. The CDR3 DNA reads TGTGCCAGTATTAAGAGTACCTACGAGCAGTACTTC. Its translation is CASIKSTYEQYF.

This chain uses TRBV5-5 with TRBJ2-5, with D unclear. Germline-derived CDR1 and CDR2 are SGHKS and YYEKEE (reference sequence). The length of the CDR3 is 14 residues. V shed 4 bases and J shed 4 bases, with 14 bases lying between them. CDR3 in DNA: TGTGCCAGCAGCCTAGACCCATTCGGAGAGACCCAGTACTTC. Translation gives CASSLDPFGETQYF.

The rearrangement uses TRBV27 and TRBJ2-2, with 8 nucleotides matching TRBD2. Trimming removed 5 bases from V and 3 bases from J; junction bases left unmatched: 5. Germline-derived CDR1 and CDR2 are MNHEY and SMNVEV (reference sequence). The CDR3 is 15 amino acids. The CDR3 is CASSGTRFDTGELFF. In DNA form, the CDR3 reads TGTGCCAGCAGTGGGACTAGGTTTGACACCGGGGAGCTGTTTTTT.

This clone came up once. The rearrangement uses TRBV25-1 and TRBJ1-6; 8 bases map to TRBD1. The trim removed 1 base at V and 11 bases at J, leaving 7 bases unmatched. Germline-derived CDR1 and CDR2 are MGHDK and SYGVNS. This CDR3 has 15 residues. The CDR3 DNA reads TGTGCCAGCAGTGAATGGGGAGACAGGGGTGCACCCCTCCACTTT. Protein sequence: CASSEWGDRGAPLHF.

The J gene is TRBJ2-7, the V gene TRBV9; TRBD1 might be the D (5 bases). V gave up 0 bases and J gave up 6 bases, with 7 bases separating them. CDR3 length: 12 amino acids. Germline loops: CDR1 SGDLS, CDR2 YYNGEE. CDR3 DNA sequence: TGTGCCAGCAGCGTAGGGGGCGGCGAGCAGTACTTC. Encoded protein: CASSVGGGEQYF.

The V gene is TRBV5-5, the J gene TRBJ2-7, with 9 bases lining up with TRBD1. Germline V gene lookup returns CDR1 SGHKS and CDR2 YYEKEE (reference sequence). Losses at the gene ends were 2 bases for V and 3 bases for J; bases not matched to a gene: 6. The CDR3 is made up of 15 amino acids. CDR3 coding DNA: TGTGCCAGCAGCTTTTTAACAGGGGGCAGCTACGAGCAGTACTTC. Its translation: CASSFLTGGSYEQYF.

CDR3 loop: CASSPSGTTGTATQYF. CDR3 sequence (DNA): TGTGCCAGCAGCCCCTCGGGGACTACGGGCACGGCGACCCAGTACTTC. The chain recombines TRBV9 with TRBJ2-5, with 7 bases fitting TRBD2. The trim removed 4 bases at V and 7 bases at J, leaving 16 bases unmatched. The CDR3 runs to 16 residues. Germline V gives CDR1 SGDLS, CDR2 YYNGEE.

The CDR3 coding sequence is TGTGCCAGTAGTAACAGGGGAAGAGATACGCAGTATTTT. It encodes CASSNRGRDTQYF. This rearrangement joins TRBV19 to TRBJ2-3; the match to TRBD1 covers 7 bases. Germline V gives CDR1 LNHDA, CDR2 SQIVND (reference sequence). The CDR3 consists of 13 residues. With V trimmed by 4 bases and J by 5 bases, 3 bases remained unmatched.